The clone carrying this T cell receptor beta chain was picked up a small number of times. The antigen remains undetermined. The source of the sample is a study of beta chain features in type 1 diabetes. Overall study results and limits: There was a moderate but significant shortening of TCRB CDR3s in all four CD4+ subsets of Type 1 diabetes patients.

The whole isolated RNA underwent reverse transcription, so sequencing captured expressed TCRB transcripts. The method was immunoSEQ multiplex PCR; TCRdb's version includes in-frame clones alone and lacks a portion of them. Here the sample spans 15,000 or so clones, roughly three quarters being singletons. Losses at the gene ends were 6 bases for V and 4 bases for J; bases not matched to a gene: 8. CDR3 length: 15 residues. Germline V gene data show CDR1 as LNHNV and CDR2 as YYDKDF (reference sequence). A CD45RO/CCR7/CD25/CD127/CD95/CD27 panel sorted naive, central memory, regulatory and stem cell-like memory CD4+ cells.

The clonotype comes from a man aged 30 to 45 with type 1 diabetes. The sample taken for sequencing was stem cell memory CD4+ T cells from blood. The rearrangement joins TRBV15 to TRBJ2-1, with 8 nucleotides matching TRBD2. The CDR3 protein is CATRAGALIYNEQFF. Here the CDR3 DNA reads TGTGCCACCAGAGCGGGGGCCCTCATTTACAATGAGCAGTTCTTC.